This TCR beta chain derives from a study of T cells expressing NK-cell markers. Overall study context: Obtained from sorted CD3+CD56+NKG2C+, CD3+CD56+NKG2C- and CD3+CD56-NKG2C+ T cells were the TCR beta repertoires.

TCRdb re-called the 5' RACE reads; every CDR3 protein appears as one record, without DNA. In total, the table holds some 460,000 distinct CDR3 sequences. In regard to this clonotype: What it recognizes is unknown.

Study outcomes and limitations: It was still unclear whether expanded NKG2C+ T cell clones were HCMV specific. For five or six donors, the dominant NKG2C+ clonotypes made up roughly 1.0-7.0% of their CD8+ T cells. Researchers report these clonotypes also headed the CD3+CD56-NKG2C+ fraction in several donors.

The germline gives CDR1 LGHDT, CDR2 YNNKEL (reference sequence). The CDR3 runs 13 residues. The chain links TRBV3-1 to TRBJ2-1; TCRdb indicates TRBD2, and absent DNA this call remains unverified. This receptor was taken from a woman aged 45-65 years in good health. The material sequenced was blood T cells: a sorted CD56 or NKG2C T cell subset, CD4+ or CD8+ T cells, or bulk PBMC T cells (not recorded which). CDR3 residues: CASSQPTSGEQFF.